A selection of T cell receptor beta chains follows, all from one sample in a study of blood T cell repertoires in COVID-19. Profiling relied on immunoSEQ multiplex PCR, and the TCRdb table lists in-frame clones only, not all of them. Of about 220,000 clones listed, roughly 90% are singletons. Sequencing was performed on PBMCs or T cells enriched from blood (not recorded which). All receptors derive from a man in his thirties or forties who had been exposed to COVID-19. The CDR3 runs from the conserved cysteine through the conserved F or W. D genes are given only for firm matches. Clone sizes are given selectively: once, few, many, or a class where the clone is expanded.

>TRBJ1-2|.|TRBV6-5|TRBD1|14
CASKRGGADYGYTF
TGTGCCAGCAAACGAGGGGGCGCGGACTATGGCTACACCTTC
>TRBJ1-5|.|TRBV27|.|17
CASSLALGQGSNQPQHF
TGTGCCAGCAGTTTAGCTTTGGGTCAGGGAAGCAATCAGCCCCAGCATTTT
>TRBJ2-2|.|TRBV10-3|TRBD1|18
CAISATHRAGGNTGELFF
TGTGCCATCAGTGCGACTCATCGGGCAGGGGGGAACACCGGGGAGCTGTTTTTT
>TRBJ1-5|.|TRBV5-5|.|15
CASQDTLDNNQPQHF
TGTGCCAGCCAAGATACATTGGACAACAATCAGCCCCAGCATTTT
>TRBJ1-2|.|TRBV7-2|TRBD1|13
CASRRDRAVGYTF
TGTGCCAGCAGGCGGGACAGGGCGGTTGGCTACACCTTC
>TRBJ2-5|once|TRBV11-3|TRBD2|16
CASAEGASGAQETQYF
TGTGCCAGCGCCGAAGGTGCTAGCGGAGCACAAGAGACCCAGTACTTC
>TRBJ1-3|.|TRBV2|.|13
CASRRQAGNTIYF
TGTGCCAGCAGGAGACAGGCTGGAAACACCATATATTTT
>TRBJ2-5|.|TRBV5-1|.|12
CASSPGEETQYF
TGCGCCAGCAGCCCGGGAGAGGAGACCCAGTACTTC
>TRBJ1-2|.|TRBV5-6|.|15
CASSGSPTVLDGYTF
TGTGCCAGCAGCGGGAGTCCCACCGTCCTGGATGGCTACACCTTC
>TRBJ1-2|few|TRBV6-4|TRBD1|15
CASSDSTQGRIGYTF
TGTGCCAGCAGTGACTCGACACAGGGGAGGATTGGCTACACCTTC
>TRBJ2-5|.|TRBV21-1|.|13
CASKSRVPETQYF
TGTGCCAGCAAATCGAGGGTTCCAGAGACCCAGTACTTC
>TRBJ2-2|.|TRBV2|TRBD1|15
CASSEARQGAGELFF
TGTGCCAGCAGTGAAGCGCGACAGGGGGCCGGGGAGCTGTTTTTT